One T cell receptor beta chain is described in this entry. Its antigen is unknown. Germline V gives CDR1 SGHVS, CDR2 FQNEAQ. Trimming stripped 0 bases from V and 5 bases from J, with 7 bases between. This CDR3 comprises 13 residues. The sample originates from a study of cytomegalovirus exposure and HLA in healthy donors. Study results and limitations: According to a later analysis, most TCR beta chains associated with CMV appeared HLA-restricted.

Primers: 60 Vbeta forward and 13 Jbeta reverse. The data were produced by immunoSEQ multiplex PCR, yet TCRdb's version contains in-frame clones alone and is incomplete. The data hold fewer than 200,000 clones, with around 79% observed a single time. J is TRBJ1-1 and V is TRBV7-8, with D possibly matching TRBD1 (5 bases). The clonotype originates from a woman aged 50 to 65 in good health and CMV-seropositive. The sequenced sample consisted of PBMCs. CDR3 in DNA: TGTGCCAGCAGCTTAGCTACAGGAACTGAAGCTTTCTTT. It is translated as CASSLATGTEAFF.